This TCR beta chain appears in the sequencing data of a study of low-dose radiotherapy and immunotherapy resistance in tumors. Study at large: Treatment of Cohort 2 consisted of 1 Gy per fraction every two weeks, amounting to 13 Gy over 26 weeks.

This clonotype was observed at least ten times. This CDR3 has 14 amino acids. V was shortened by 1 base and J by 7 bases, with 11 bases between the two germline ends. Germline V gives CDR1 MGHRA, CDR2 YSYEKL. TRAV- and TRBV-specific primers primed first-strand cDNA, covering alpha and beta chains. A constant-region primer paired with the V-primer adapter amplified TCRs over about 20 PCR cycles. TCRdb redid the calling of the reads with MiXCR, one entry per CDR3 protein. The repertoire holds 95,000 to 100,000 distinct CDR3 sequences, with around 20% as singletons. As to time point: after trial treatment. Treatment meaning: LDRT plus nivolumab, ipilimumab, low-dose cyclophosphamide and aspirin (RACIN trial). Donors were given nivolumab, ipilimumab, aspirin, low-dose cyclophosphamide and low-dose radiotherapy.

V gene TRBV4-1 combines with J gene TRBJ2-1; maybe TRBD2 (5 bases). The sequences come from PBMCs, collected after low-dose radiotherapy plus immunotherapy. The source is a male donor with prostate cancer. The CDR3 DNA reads TGCGCCAGCAGCCAAGCGGTCGAGCGGAATGAGCAGTTCTTC. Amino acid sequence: CASSQAVERNEQFF.